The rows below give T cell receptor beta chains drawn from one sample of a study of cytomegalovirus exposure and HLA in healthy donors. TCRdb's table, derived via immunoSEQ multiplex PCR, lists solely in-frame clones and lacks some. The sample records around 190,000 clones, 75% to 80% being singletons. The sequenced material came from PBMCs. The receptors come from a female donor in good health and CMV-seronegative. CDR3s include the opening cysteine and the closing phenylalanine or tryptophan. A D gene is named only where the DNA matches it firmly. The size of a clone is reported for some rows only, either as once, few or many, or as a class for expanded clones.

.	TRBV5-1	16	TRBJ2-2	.	CASSVKQGGDTGELFF	TGCGCCAGCAGCGTAAAGCAGGGCGGTGACACCGGGGAGCTGTTTTTT
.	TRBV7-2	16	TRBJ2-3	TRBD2	CASSLGGTSRTDTQYF	TGTGCCAGCAGCTTGGGGGGGACTAGCCGCACAGATACGCAGTATTTT
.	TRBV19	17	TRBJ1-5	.	CASSPYLGDGSNQPQHF	TGTGCCAGTAGCCCATATTTAGGGGATGGAAGCAATCAGCCCCAGCATTTT
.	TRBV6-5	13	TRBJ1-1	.	CASSYNVNTEAFF	TGTGCCAGCAGTTACAATGTAAACACTGAAGCTTTCTTT
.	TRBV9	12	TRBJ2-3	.	CASSVDRDTQYF	TGTGCCAGCAGCGTAGACCGGGATACGCAGTATTTT
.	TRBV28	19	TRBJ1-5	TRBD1	CASTGGGTGVFLSNQPQHF	TGTGCCAGCACGGGCGGCGGGACAGGGGTATTTTTAAGCAATCAGCCCCAGCATTTT
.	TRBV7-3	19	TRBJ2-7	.	CASIPPEGTWGLKPYEQYF	TGTGCCAGCATCCCTCCCGAGGGGACGTGGGGGCTCAAACCCTACGAGCAGTACTTC
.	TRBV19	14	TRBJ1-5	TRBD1	CASKSGTGFQPQHF	TGTGCCAGTAAAAGTGGGACAGGGTTTCAGCCCCAGCATTTT
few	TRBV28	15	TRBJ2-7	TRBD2	CASSPLAAGVHEQYF	TGTGCCAGCAGTCCGCTGGCAGCGGGAGTCCACGAGCAGTACTTC
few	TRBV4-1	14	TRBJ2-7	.	CASSPPGLDYEQYF	TGCGCCAGCAGCCCCCCGGGACTTGACTACGAGCAGTACTTC
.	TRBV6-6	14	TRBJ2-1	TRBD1	CASTQGTVYNEQFF	TGTGCCAGCACCCAAGGGACAGTCTACAATGAGCAGTTCTTC
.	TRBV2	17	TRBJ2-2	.	CASSLASGWKNTGGLFF	TGTGCCAGCAGCCTCGCCTCGGGGTGGAAGAACACCGGGGGGCTGTTTTTT
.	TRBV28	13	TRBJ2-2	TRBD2	CASRAGVPGELFF	TGTGCCAGCAGGGCGGGAGTCCCCGGGGAGCTGTTTTTT
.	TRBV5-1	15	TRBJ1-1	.	CASSLLGPMNTEAFF	TGCGCCAGCAGCCTGTTGGGGCCGATGAACACTGAAGCTTTCTTT
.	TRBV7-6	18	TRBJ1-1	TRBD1	CASSLNPVPTGTNTEAFF	TGTGCCAGCAGCTTAAACCCCGTCCCGACAGGGACGAACACTGAAGCTTTCTTT
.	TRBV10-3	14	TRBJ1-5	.	CAIKAAAGDQPQHF	TGTGCCATCAAGGCCGCGGCAGGGGATCAGCCCCAGCATTTT
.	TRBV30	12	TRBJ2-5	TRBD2	CAWTGRLETQYF	TGTGCCTGGACCGGGAGGCTAGAGACCCAGTACTTC